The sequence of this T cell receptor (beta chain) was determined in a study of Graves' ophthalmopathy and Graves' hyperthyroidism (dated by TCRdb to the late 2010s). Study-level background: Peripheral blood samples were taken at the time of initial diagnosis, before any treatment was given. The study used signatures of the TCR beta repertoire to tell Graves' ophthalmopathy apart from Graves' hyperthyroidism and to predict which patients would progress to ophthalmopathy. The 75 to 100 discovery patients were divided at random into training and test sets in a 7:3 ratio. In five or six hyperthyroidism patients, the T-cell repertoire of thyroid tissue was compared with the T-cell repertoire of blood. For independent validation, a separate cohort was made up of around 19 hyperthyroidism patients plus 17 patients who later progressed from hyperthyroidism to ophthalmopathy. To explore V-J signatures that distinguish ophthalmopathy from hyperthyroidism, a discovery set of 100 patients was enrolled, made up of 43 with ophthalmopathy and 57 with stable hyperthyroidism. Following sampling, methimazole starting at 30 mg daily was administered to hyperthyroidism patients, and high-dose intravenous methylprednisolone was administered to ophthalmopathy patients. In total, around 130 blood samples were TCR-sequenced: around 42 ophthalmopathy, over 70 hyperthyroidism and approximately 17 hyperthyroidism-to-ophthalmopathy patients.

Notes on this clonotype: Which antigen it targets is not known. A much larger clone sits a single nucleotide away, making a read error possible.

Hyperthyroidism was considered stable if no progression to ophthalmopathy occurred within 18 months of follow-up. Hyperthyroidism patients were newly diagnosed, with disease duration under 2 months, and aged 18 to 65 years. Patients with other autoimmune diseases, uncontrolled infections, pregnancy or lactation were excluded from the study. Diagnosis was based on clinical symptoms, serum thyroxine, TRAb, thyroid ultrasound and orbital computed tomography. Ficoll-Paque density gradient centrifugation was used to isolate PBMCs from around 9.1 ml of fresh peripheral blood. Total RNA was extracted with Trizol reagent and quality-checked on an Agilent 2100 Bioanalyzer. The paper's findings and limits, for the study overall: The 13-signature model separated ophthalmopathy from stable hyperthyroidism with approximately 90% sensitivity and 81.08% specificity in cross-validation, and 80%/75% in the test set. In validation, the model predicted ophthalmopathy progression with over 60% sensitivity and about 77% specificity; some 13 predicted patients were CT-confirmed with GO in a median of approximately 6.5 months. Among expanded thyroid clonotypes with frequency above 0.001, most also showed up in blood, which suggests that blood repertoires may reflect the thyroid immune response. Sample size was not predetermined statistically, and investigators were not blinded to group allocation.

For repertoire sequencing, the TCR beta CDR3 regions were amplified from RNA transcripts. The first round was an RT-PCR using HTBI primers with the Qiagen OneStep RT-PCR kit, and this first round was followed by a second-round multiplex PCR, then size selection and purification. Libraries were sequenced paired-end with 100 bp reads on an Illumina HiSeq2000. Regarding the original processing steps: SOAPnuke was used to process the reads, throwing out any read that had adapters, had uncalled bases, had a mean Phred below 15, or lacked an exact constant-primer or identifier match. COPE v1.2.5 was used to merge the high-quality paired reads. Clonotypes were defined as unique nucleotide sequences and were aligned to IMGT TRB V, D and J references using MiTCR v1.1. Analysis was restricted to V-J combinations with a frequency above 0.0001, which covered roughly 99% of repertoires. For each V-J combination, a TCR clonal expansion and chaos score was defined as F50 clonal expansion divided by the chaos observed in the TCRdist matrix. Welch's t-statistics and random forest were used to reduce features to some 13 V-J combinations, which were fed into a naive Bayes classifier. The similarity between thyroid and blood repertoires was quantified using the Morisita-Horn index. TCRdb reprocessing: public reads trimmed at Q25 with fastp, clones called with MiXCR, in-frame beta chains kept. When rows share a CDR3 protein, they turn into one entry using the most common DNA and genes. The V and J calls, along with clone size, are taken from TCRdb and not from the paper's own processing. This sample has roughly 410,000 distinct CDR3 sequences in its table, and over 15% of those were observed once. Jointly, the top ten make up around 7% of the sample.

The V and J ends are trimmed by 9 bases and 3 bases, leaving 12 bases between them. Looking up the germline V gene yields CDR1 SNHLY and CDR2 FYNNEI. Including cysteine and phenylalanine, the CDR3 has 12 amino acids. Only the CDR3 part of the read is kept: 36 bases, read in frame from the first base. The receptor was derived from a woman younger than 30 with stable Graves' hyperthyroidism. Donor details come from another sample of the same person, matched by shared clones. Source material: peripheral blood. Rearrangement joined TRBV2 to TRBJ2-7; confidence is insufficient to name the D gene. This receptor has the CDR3 CASTVTHYEQYF. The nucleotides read TGTGCCAGTACCGTCACACACTACGAGCAGTACTTC. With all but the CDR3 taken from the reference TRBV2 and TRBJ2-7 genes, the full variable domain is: EPEVTQTPSHQVTQMGQEVILRCVPISNHLYFYWYRQILGQKVEFLVSFYNNEISEKSEIFDDQFSVERPDGSNFTLKIRSTKLEDSAMYFCASTVTHYEQYFGPGTRLTVT.